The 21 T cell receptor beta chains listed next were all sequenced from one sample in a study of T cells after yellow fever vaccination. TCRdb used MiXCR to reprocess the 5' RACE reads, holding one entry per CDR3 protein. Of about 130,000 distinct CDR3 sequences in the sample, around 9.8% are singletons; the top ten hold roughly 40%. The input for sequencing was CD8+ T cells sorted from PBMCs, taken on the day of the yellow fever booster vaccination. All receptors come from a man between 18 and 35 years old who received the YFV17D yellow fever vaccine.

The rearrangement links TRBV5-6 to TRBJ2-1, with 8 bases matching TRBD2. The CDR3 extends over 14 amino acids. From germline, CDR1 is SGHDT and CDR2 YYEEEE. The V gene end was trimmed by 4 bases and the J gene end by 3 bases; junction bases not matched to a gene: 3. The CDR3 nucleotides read TGTGCCAGCAGCCCGGGGGGGCTCTACAATGAGCAGTTCTTC. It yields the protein CASSPGGLYNEQFF.

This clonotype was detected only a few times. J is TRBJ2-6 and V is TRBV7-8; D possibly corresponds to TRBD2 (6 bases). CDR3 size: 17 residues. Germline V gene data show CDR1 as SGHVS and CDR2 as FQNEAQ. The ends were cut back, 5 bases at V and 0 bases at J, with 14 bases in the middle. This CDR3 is CASSAGAGGSGANVLTF. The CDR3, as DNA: TGTGCCAGCAGCGCGGGTGCCGGGGGCTCTGGGGCCAACGTCCTGACTTTC.

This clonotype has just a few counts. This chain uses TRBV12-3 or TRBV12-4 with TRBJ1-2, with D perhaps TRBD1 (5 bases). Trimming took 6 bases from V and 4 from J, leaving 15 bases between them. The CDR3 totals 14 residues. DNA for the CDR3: TGTGCCAGCAGCCCAGGGTTGGTCCCCTATGGCTACACCTTC. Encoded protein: CASSPGLVPYGYTF.

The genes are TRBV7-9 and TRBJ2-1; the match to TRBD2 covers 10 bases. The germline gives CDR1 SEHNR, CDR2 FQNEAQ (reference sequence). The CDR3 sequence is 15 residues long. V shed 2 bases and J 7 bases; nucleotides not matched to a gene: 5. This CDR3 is CASSLRLAGENEQFF. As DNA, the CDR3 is TGTGCCAGCAGCTTAAGGCTAGCGGGGGAAAATGAGCAGTTCTTC.

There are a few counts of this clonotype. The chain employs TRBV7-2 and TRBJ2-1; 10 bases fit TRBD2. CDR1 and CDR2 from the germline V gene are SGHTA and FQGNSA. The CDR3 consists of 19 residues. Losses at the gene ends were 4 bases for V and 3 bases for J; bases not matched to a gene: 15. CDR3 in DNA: TGTGCCAGCAGCTCCAAGGGACTAGCGAAGGAGGGGATCTACAATGAGCAGTTCTTC. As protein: CASSSKGLAKEGIYNEQFF.

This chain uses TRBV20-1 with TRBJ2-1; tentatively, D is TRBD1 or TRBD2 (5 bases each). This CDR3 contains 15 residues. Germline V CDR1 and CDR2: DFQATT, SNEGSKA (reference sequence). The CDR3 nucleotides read TGCACTTTAGAGGGGCCTGGAGAGGTCTACAATGAGCAGTTCTTC. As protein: CTLEGPGEVYNEQFF.

The CDR3, as DNA: TGTGCCAGCAGCGTAGGTCGTCGGGCATCTAGCACAGATACGCAGTATTTT. This sequence encodes CASSVGRRASSTDTQYF. The chain uses TRBV9 and TRBJ2-3; D is unresolved. Germline V gives CDR1 SGDLS, CDR2 YYNGEE. Trimming pared 0 bases from V and 0 bases from J, leaving 14 bases between. The CDR3 spans 17 residues. The variable domain in full, completed from reference TRBV9 and TRBJ2-3, reads DSGVTQTPKHLITATGQRVTLRCSPRSGDLSVYWYQQSLDQGLQFLIQYYNGEERAKGNILERFSAQQFPDLHSELNLSSLELGDSALYFCASSVGRRASSTDTQYFGPGTRLTVL.

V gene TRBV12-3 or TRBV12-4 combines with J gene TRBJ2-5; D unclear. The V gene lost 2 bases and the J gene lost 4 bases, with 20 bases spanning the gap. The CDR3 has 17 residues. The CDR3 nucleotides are TGTGCCAGCAGTTTAAGGGTAGGCGCGAGCTACCGAGAGACCCAGTACTTC. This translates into CASSLRVGASYRETQYF.

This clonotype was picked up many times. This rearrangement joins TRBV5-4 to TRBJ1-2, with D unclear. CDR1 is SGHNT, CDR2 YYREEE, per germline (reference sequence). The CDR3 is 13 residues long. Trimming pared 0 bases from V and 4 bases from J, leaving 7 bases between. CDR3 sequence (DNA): TGTGCCAGCAGCTTGGGCGTAAGCTATGGCTACACCTTC. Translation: CASSLGVSYGYTF.

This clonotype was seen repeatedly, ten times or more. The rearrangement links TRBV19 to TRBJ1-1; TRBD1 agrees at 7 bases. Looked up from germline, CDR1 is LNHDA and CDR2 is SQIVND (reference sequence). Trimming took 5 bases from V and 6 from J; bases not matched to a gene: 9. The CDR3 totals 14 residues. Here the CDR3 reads CASSPPGDSSEAFF. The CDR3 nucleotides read TGTGCCAGTAGTCCCCCTGGGGACAGTTCTGAAGCTTTCTTT. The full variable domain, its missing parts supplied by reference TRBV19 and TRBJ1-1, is DGGITQSPKYLFRKEGQNVTLSCEQNLNHDAMYWYRQDPGQGLRLIYYSQIVNDFQKGDIAEGYSVSREKKESFPLTVTSAQKNPTAFYLCASSPPGDSSEAFFGQGTRLTVV.

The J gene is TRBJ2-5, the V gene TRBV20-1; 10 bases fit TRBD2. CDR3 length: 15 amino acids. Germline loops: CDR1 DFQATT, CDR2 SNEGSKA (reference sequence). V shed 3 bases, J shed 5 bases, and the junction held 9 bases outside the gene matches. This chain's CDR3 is CSASNSGGPPETQYF. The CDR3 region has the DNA TGCAGTGCTAGTAATAGCGGGGGGCCTCCGGAGACCCAGTACTTC.

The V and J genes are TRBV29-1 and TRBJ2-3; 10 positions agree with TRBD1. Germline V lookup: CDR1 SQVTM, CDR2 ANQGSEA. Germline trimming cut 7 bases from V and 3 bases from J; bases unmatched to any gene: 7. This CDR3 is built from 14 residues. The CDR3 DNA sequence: TGCAGCGCCTTCGGGACAGGGGAGACAGATACGCAGTATTTT. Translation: CSAFGTGETDTQYF.

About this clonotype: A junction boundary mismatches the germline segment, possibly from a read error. The CDR3 reads CATSRDHETQYF. CDR3 DNA: TGTGCCACCAGCAGAGACCACGAGACCCAGTACTTC. The rearrangement links TRBV15 to TRBJ2-5; D is unclear. This CDR3 spans 12 amino acids. Germline V gene sequence: CDR1 LNHNV, CDR2 YYDKDF (reference sequence).

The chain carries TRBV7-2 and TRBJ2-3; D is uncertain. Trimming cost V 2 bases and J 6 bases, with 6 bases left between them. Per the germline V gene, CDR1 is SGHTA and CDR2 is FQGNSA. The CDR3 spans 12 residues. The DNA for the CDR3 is TGTGCCAGCAGCTTAATTACCGATACGCAGTATTTT. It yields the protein CASSLITDTQYF. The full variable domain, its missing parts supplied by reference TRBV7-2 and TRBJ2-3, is GAGVSQSPSNKVTEKGKDVELRCDPISGHTALYWYRQSLGQGLEFLIYFQGNSAPDKSGLPSDRFSAERTGGSVSTLTIQRTQQEDSAVYLCASSLITDTQYFGPGTRLTVL.

The CDR3 nucleotides read TGTGCCAGCAGCTTAGTTGGACTAGCGGGGGAGCAGTACGTC. It translates to CASSLVGLAGEQYV. This sequence joins TRBV7-8 and TRBJ2-7; TRBD2 aligns across 12 bases. V lost 1 base and J lost 7; bases outside the gene matches: 2. This CDR3 has 14 residues. Per germline, CDR1 SGHVS and CDR2 FQNEAQ.

The CDR3 DNA follows: TGTGCCAGCAGTGAGTTAGGGGGAAGGGGCACAGATACGCAGTATTTT. This codes for CASSELGGRGTDTQYF. The V gene is TRBV6-4, the J gene TRBJ2-3; D possibly corresponds to TRBD1 (6 bases). The CDR3 contains 16 residues. Germline V gives CDR1 MRHNA, CDR2 SNTAGT. V was shortened by 3 bases and J by 1 base, with 14 bases between the two germline ends.

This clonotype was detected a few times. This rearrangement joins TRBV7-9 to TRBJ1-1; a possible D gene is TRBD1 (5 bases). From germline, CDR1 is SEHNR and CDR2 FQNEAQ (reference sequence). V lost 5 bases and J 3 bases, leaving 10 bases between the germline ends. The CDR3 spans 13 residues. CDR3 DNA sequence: TGTGCCAGCAGCGCGACGGGGGACACTGAAGCTTTCTTT. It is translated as CASSATGDTEAFF.

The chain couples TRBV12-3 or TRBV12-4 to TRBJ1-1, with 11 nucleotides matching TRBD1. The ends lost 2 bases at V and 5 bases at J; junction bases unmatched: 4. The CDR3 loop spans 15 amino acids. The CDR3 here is CASSLTGTGGTEAFF. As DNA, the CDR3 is TGTGCCAGCAGTTTAACCGGGACAGGGGGGACTGAAGCTTTCTTT.

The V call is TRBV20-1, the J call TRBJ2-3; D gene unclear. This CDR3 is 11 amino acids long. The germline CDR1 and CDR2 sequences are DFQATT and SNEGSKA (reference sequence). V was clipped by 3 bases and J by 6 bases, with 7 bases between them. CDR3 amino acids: CSARFYDTQYF. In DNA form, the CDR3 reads TGCAGTGCTAGGTTTTACGATACGCAGTATTTT.

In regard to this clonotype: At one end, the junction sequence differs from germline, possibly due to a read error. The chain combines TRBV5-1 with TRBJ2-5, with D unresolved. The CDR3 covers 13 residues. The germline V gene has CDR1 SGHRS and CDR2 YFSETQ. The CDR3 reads CASTLGTQVTQYF. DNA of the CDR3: TGCGCCAGCACCCTCGGCACACAAGTGACCCAGTACTTC.

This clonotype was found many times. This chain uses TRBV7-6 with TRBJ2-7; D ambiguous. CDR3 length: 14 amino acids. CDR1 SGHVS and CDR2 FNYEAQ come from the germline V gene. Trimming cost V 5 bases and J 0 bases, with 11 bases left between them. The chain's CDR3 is CASSLGGFSYEQYF. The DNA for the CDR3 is TGTGCCAGCAGCCTGGGCGGATTCTCCTACGAGCAGTACTTC. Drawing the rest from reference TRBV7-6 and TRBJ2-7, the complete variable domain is GAGVSQSPRYKVTKRGQDVALRCDPISGHVSLYWYRQALGQGPEFLTYFNYEAQQDKSGLPNDRFSAERPEGSISTLTIQRTEQRDSAMYRCASSLGGFSYEQYFGPGTRLTVT.